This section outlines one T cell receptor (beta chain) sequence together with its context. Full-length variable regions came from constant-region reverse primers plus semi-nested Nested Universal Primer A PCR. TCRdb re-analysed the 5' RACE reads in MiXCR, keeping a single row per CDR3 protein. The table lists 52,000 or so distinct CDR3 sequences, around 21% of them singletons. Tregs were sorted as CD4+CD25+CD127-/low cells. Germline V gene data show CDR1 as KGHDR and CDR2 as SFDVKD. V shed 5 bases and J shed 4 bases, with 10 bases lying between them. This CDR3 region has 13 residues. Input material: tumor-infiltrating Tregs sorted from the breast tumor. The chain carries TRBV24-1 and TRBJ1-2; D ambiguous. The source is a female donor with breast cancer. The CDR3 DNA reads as TGTGCCACCAGTGGGGAAGGCAGCTATGGCTACACCTTC. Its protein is CATSGEGSYGYTF.